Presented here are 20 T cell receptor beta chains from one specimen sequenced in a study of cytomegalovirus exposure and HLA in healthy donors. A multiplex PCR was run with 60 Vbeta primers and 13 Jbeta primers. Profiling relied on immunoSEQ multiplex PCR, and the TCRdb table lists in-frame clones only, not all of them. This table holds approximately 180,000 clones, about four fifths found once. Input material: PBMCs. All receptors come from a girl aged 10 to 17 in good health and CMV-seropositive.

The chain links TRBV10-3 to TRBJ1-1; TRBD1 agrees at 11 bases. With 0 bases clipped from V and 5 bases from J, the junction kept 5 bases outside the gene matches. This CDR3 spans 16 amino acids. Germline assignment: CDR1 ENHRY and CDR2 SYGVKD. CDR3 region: CAISESRGTGGTEAFF. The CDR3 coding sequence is TGTGCCATCAGTGAGTCGCGGGGGACAGGGGGGACTGAAGCTTTCTTT.

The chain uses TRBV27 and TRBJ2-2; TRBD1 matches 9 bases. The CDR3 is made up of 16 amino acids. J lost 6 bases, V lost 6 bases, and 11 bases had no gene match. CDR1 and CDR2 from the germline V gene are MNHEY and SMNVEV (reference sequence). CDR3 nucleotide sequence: TGTGCCAGCAGGACAGGGGGAGAAGGTAGATCCGGGGAGCTGTTTTTT. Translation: CASRTGGEGRSGELFF.

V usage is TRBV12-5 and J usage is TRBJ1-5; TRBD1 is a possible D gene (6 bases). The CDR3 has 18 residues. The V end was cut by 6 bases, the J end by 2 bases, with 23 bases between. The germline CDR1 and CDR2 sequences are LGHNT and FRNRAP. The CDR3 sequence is CASGQSSGGAYGNQPQHF. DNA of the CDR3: TGTGCTAGTGGGCAATCGTCCGGGGGGGCTTATGGCAATCAGCCCCAGCATTTT.

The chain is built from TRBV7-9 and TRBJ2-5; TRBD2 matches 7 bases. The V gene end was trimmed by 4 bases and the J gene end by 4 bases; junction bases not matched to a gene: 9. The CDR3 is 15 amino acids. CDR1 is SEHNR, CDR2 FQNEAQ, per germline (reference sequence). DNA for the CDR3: TGTGCCAGCAGCTCCCGACTAGCCCCCCGAGAGACCCAGTACTTC. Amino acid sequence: CASSSRLAPRETQYF.

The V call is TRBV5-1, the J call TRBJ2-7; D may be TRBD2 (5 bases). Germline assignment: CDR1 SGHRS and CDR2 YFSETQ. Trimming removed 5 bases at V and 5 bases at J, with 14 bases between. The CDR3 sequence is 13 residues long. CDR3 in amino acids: CASSDPRGDEQYF. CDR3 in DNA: TGCGCCAGCAGTGATCCTCGGGGTGACGAGCAGTACTTC.

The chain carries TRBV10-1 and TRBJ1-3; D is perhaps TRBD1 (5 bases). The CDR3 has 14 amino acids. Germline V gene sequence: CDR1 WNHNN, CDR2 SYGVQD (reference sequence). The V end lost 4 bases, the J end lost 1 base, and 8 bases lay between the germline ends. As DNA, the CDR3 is TGCGCCAGCAGTGTGGACACGTCTGGAAACACCATATATTTT. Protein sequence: CASSVDTSGNTIYF.

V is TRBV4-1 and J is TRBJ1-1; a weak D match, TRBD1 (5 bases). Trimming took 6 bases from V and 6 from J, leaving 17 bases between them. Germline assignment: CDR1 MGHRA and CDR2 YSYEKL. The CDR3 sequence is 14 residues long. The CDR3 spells CASRQSGGKPEAFF. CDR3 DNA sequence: TGCGCCAGCAGACAGTCGGGGGGTAAACCTGAAGCTTTCTTT.

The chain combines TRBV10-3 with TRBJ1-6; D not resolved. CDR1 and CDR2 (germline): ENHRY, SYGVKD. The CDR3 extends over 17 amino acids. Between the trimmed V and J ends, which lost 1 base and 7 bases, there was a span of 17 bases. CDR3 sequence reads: CAISEYGPGRRNSPLHF. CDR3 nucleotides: TGTGCCATCAGTGAGTATGGGCCCGGTAGACGAAATTCACCCCTCCACTTT.

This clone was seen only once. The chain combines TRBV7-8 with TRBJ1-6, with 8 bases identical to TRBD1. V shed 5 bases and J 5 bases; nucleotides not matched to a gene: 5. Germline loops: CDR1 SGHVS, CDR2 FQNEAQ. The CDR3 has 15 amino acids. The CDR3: CASSLDRGNNSPLHF. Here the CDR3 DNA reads TGTGCCAGCAGCCTAGACAGGGGTAATAATTCACCCCTCCACTTT. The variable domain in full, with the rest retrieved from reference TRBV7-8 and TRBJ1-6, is GAGVSQSPRYKVAKRGQDVALRCDPISGHVSLFWYQQALGQGPEFLTYFQNEAQLDKSGLPSDRFFAERPEGSVSTLKIQRTQQEDSAVYLCASSLDRGNNSPLHFGNGTRLTVT.

The CDR3 region has the DNA TGTGCCAGCAGCCCCGGCGGAGCTAACTATGGCTACACCTTC. This sequence encodes CASSPGGANYGYTF. The genes are TRBV9 and TRBJ1-2; D gene unclear. This CDR3 is 14 amino acids long. Germline V lookup: CDR1 SGDLS, CDR2 YYNGEE. Trimming removed 4 bases from V and 0 bases from J, with 10 bases in between.

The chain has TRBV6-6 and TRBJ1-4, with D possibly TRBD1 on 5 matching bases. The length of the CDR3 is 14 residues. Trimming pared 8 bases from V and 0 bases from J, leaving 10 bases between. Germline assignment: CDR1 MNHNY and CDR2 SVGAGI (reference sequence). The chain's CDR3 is CASLRGSTNEKLFF. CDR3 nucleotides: TGTGCCAGCCTTAGGGGTTCAACTAATGAAAAACTGTTTTTT.

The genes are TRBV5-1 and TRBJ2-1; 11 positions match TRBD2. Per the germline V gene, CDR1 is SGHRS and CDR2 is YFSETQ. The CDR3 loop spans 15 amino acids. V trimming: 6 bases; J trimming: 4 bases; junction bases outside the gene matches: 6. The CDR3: CASMVGTSGYNEQFF. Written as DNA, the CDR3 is TGCGCCAGCATGGTCGGGACTAGCGGATACAATGAGCAGTTCTTC.

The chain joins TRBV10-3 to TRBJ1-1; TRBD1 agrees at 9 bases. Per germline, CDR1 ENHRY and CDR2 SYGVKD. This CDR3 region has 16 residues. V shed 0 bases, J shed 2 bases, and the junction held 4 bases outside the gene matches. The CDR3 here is CAISESGQGLNTEAFF. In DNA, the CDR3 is TGTGCCATCAGTGAGTCGGGACAGGGTTTAAACACTGAAGCTTTCTTT.

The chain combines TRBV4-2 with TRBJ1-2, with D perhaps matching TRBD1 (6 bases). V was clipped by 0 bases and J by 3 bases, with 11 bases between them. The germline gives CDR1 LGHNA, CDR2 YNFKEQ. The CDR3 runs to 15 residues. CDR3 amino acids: CASSQEPDRDYGYTF. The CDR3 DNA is TGTGCCAGCAGCCAAGAACCGGACAGAGACTATGGCTACACCTTC.

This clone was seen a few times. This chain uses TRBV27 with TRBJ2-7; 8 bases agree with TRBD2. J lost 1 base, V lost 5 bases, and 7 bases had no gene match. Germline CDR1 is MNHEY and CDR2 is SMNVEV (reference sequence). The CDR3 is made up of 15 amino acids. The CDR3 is CASSTTAGVSYEQYF. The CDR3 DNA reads TGTGCCAGCAGTACCACAGCGGGGGTATCCTACGAGCAGTACTTC.

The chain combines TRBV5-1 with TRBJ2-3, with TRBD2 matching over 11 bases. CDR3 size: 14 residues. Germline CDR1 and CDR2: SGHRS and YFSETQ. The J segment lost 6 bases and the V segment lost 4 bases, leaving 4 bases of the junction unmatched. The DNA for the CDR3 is TGCGCCAGCAGCCTTAGCGGGGGGGCCGATACGCAGTATTTT. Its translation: CASSLSGGADTQYF. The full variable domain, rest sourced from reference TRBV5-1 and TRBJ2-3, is KAGVTQTPRYLIKTRGQQVTLSCSPISGHRSVSWYQQTPGQGLQFLFEYFSETQRNKGNFPGRFSGRQFSNSRSEMNVSTLELGDSALYLCASSLSGGADTQYFGPGTRLTVL.

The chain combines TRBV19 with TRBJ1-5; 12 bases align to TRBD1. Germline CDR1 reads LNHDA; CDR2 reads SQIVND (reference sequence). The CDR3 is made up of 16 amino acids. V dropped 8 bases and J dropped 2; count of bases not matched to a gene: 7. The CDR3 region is CASGTGGRGGNQPQHF. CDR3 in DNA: TGTGCCAGTGGGACAGGGGGCCGGGGGGGCAATCAGCCCCAGCATTTT.

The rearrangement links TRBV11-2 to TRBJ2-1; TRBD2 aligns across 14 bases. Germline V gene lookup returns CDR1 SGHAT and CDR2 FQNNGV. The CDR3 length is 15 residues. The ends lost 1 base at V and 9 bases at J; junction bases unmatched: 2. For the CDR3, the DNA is TGTGCCAGCAGCTTAGGACTAGCGGGGGGGAGTGAGCAGTTCTTC. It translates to CASSLGLAGGSEQFF.

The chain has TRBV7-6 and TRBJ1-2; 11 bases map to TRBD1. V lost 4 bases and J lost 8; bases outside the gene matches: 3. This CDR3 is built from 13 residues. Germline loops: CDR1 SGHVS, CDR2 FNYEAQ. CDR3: CASSSGQGAGYTF. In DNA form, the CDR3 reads TGTGCCAGCAGCTCTGGACAGGGGGCGGGCTACACCTTC.

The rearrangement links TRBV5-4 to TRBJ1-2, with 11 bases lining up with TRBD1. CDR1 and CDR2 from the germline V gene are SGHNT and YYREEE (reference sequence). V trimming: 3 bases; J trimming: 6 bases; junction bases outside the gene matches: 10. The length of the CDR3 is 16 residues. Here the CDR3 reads CASSSLGQGARDGYTF. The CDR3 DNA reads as TGTGCCAGCAGCTCACTAGGACAGGGGGCGCGAGATGGCTACACCTTC.